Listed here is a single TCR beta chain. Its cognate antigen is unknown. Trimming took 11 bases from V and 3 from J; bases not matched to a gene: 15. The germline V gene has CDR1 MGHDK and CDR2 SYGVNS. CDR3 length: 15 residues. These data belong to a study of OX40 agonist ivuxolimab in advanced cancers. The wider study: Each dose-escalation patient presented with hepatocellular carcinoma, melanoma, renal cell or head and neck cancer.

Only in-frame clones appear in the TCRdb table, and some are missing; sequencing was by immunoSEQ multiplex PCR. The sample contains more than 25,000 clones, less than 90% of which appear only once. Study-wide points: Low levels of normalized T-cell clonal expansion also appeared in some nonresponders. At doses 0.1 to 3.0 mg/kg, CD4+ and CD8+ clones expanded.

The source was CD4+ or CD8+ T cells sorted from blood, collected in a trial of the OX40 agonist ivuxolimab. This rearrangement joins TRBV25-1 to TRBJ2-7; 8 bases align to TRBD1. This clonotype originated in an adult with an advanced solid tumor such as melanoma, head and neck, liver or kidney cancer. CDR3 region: CARHSEAGGGYEQYF. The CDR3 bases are TGTGCCCGCCATTCTGAGGCAGGGGGCGGCTACGAGCAGTACTTC.